The clone carrying this TCR beta chain has just a few counts. What it binds is unknown. Germline V CDR1 and CDR2: SSHAT, FNYEAQ (reference sequence). Trimming left V 5 bases short and J 1 base short, with 9 bases between. The CDR3 consists of 13 residues. TCR beta CDR3 was sequenced at survey depth on immunoSEQ. Profiling relied on immunoSEQ multiplex PCR, and the TCRdb table lists in-frame clones only, not all of them. This sample has 5,000 or so clones, with under 70% found just once. The data belong to a study of CD8 T cell repertoires and HIV-1 epitope variants. At the level of the study: Separate wells received one of Twenty-five Gag or Nef variant peptides. Study-wide results and limits: Only beta chains were identified, marking proliferation to antigen, not function. Eight or nine antigen-specific TCR beta clonotypes were found; roughly 6 seemed cross-reactive to variants.

The sample comprised cultured CD8+ T cells derived from PBMCs. The clonotype was recovered from a male donor with HIV. The rearrangement joins TRBV7-7 to TRBJ2-7; D perhaps matches TRBD1 (6 bases). The CDR3 nucleotides read TGTGCCAGCAGCCCGGACAGTTCCTACGAGCAGTACTTC. It translates to CASSPDSSYEQYF.